The 28 T cell receptor beta chains presented below share a single source sample, sequenced in a study of blood T cell repertoires in COVID-19. TCRdb's copy holds only in-frame clones and misses some; the assay was immunoSEQ multiplex PCR. The sample holds around 270,000 clones, about 86% seen once. The sequencing sample was made of peripheral blood. The receptor source for this set is a person aged 65 to 85 with COVID-19, enrolled during active disease.

In its sample, this clone was seen once. The rearrangement links TRBV5-1 to TRBJ2-5; D remains unclear. The germline V gene encodes CDR1 SGHRS and CDR2 YFSETQ. This CDR3 contains 13 residues. Trimming took off 1 base at V and 5 bases at J, with 9 bases between the two ends. The CDR3 region has the DNA TGCGCCAGCAGCTTGATAAACTCGGAGACCCAGTACTTC. The encoded protein is CASSLINSETQYF.

The chain has TRBV16 and TRBJ2-1; maybe TRBD1 (6 bases). The CDR3 runs 14 residues. Germline loops: CDR1 KGHSY, CDR2 FQNENV. Trimming removed 1 base at V and 9 bases at J, with 13 bases between. The CDR3 here is CASSQLQTGFEQFF. The CDR3 DNA sequence: TGTGCCAGCAGCCAATTGCAAACAGGGTTTGAGCAGTTCTTC. The full variable domain, rest sourced from reference TRBV16 and TRBJ2-1, is GEEVAQTPKHLVRGEGQKAKLYCAPIKGHSYVFWYQQVLKNEFKFLISFQNENVFDETGMPKERFSAKCLPNSPCSLEIQATKLEDSAVYFCASSQLQTGFEQFFGPGTRLTVL.

V is TRBV9 and J is TRBJ2-5; 7 bases align to TRBD2. The V gene's germline CDR1 is SGDLS and CDR2 YYNGEE. J lost 3 bases, V lost 2 bases, and 7 bases had no gene match. The CDR3 sequence is 15 residues long. CDR3 bases: TGTGCCAGCAGCGTGATAGGTCTAGCGGAAGAGACCCAGTACTTC. It is translated as CASSVIGLAEETQYF.

The chain joins TRBV25-1 to TRBJ1-4; 7 bases are shared with TRBD1. Germline-derived CDR1 and CDR2 are MGHDK and SYGVNS. Unmatched junction bases numbered 7, after V lost 4 bases and J lost 2 bases. The CDR3 is made up of 16 amino acids. The CDR3 sequence: CASSVRNRGTNEKLFF. The CDR3 bases are TGTGCCAGCAGTGTACGAAACAGGGGTACTAATGAAAAACTGTTTTTT.

This chain uses TRBV5-8 with TRBJ1-6; D ambiguous. CDR3 length: 11 amino acids. V dropped 4 bases and J dropped 11 bases, with 7 bases sitting between them. Germline V gene data show CDR1 as SGHTS and CDR2 as YDEGEE. DNA for the CDR3: TGTGCCAGCAGCCCCGGGGCACCCCTCCACTTT. It codes for CASSPGAPLHF.

The V gene is TRBV7-2, the J gene TRBJ1-1; perhaps TRBD1 as D (6 bases). The CDR3 runs to 14 residues. Trimming stripped 5 bases from V and 6 bases from J, with 16 bases between. CDR1 SGHTA and CDR2 FQGNSA come from the germline V gene. CDR3 sequence: CASSVGGDVPEAFF. In DNA, the CDR3 is TGTGCCAGCAGCGTAGGGGGGGATGTACCTGAAGCTTTCTTT.

The chain has TRBV29-1 and TRBJ2-7; 8 nucleotides agree with TRBD1. J was trimmed by 2 bases and V by 8 bases; bases with no gene match: 5. This CDR3 contains 12 residues. Germline V gives CDR1 SQVTM, CDR2 ANQGSEA. CDR3 nucleotide sequence: TGCAGCTACCAACAGGGGGCCTACGAGCAGTACTTC. This sequence encodes CSYQQGAYEQYF.

The chain links TRBV27 to TRBJ2-1, with 13 positions matching TRBD2. The CDR3 length is 15 residues. The germline gives CDR1 MNHEY, CDR2 SMNVEV (reference sequence). After removal of 5 bases from V and 7 bases from J, the junction contained 5 bases not matched to a gene. CDR3 residues: CASSRGTSGENEQFF. The CDR3 coding sequence is TGTGCCAGCAGTCGAGGGACTAGCGGGGAGAATGAGCAGTTCTTC.

Points on this clone: The sample contains more than one DNA sequence encoding this CDR3. The chain joins TRBV5-1 to TRBJ2-7; a weak D match, TRBD2 (6 bases). V gave up 4 bases and J gave up 2 bases, with 10 bases separating them. The CDR3 has 13 amino acids. From germline, CDR1 is SGHRS and CDR2 YFSETQ. As DNA, the CDR3 is TGCGCCAGCAGCCTTGGAGGGCCCTACGAGCAGTACTTC. Amino acid sequence: CASSLGGPYEQYF.

The J gene is TRBJ2-2, the V gene TRBV5-1; unclear D gene. The CDR3 runs 13 residues. Germline CDR1 and CDR2: SGHRS and YFSETQ. Trimming took off 7 bases at V and 1 base at J, with 8 bases between the two ends. CDR3 nucleotides: TGCGCCAGCGACGGGTTGAACACCGGGGAGCTGTTTTTT. As protein: CASDGLNTGELFF.

The V gene is TRBV24-1, the J gene TRBJ2-2; 9 bases are shared with TRBD1. The CDR3 is 13 amino acids. V dropped 8 bases and J dropped 5; count of bases not matched to a gene: 2. Germline CDR1 reads KGHDR; CDR2 reads SFDVKD. The CDR3 DNA follows: TGTGCCACCAAGGGGACAGGGACCGGGGAGCTGTTTTTT. It translates to CATKGTGTGELFF.

CDR3 sequence (DNA): TGTGCCAGCAGTCCAAGGACAGGGGCGTTGGCAACTAATGAAAAACTGTTTTTT. Translating it yields CASSPRTGALATNEKLFF. J is TRBJ1-4 and V is TRBV2, with 9 bases fitting TRBD1. Trimming took 5 bases from V and 0 from J; bases not matched to a gene: 10. The CDR3 runs 18 residues. The germline V gene has CDR1 SNHLY and CDR2 FYNNEI. Supplemented by reference TRBV2 and TRBJ1-4, the full variable domain reads EPEVTQTPSHQVTQMGQEVILRCVPISNHLYFYWYRQILGQKVEFLVSFYNNEISEKSEIFDDQFSVERPDGSNFTLKIRSTKLEDSAMYFCASSPRTGALATNEKLFFGSGTQLSVL.

This clone was detected a few times. The chain links TRBV7-8 to TRBJ1-4; D unresolved. Trimming took off 5 bases at V and 5 bases at J, with 18 bases between the two ends. Germline V gives CDR1 SGHVS, CDR2 FQNEAQ. The CDR3 contains 16 residues. The CDR3 DNA sequence: TGTGCCAGCAGCCTGATGTTCGTCGGACTGAATGAAAAACTGTTTTTT. This translates into CASSLMFVGLNEKLFF.

The chain combines TRBV11-2 with TRBJ2-3; 8 positions agree with TRBD2. The CDR3 totals 14 residues. V shed 4 bases, J shed 8 bases, and the junction held 8 bases outside the gene matches. CDR1 and CDR2 (germline): SGHAT, FQNNGV. The CDR3 is CASSSREGWGTQYF. The CDR3 DNA reads as TGTGCCAGCAGCTCCCGGGAGGGATGGGGTACGCAGTATTTT.

This clone has just one count. V is TRBV6-6 and J is TRBJ1-3, with 11 bases identical to TRBD1. This CDR3 contains 17 residues. Unmatched junction bases numbered 9, after V lost 6 bases and J lost 2 bases. The V gene's germline CDR1 is MNHNY and CDR2 SVGAGI (reference sequence). The CDR3 here is CASRRGQGARTGNTIYF. In DNA form, the CDR3 reads TGTGCCAGCAGGCGAGGACAGGGGGCCAGAACTGGAAACACCATATATTTT.

The V gene is TRBV5-6, the J gene TRBJ2-7; unclear D gene. V was shortened by 2 bases and J by 9 bases, with 12 bases between the two germline ends. This CDR3 spans 12 amino acids. Germline V lookup: CDR1 SGHDT, CDR2 YYEEEE. The CDR3 region has the DNA TGTGCCAGCAGCTTCACAAGGTCGGGGCAGTACTTC. This gives the protein CASSFTRSGQYF.

The chain has TRBV6-5 and TRBJ2-3; D gene unclear. Germline-derived CDR1 and CDR2 are MNHEY and SVGAGI. V was clipped by 4 bases and J by 11 bases, with 16 bases between them. This CDR3 region has 13 residues. DNA for the CDR3: TGTGCCAGCAGTTCCTCCTCCTGGGCAAGGCAGTATTTT. It is translated as CASSSSSWARQYF.

The CDR3 spells CASSEQLNTEAFF. DNA for the CDR3: TGTGCCAGTAGTGAACAGCTGAACACTGAAGCTTTCTTT. The chain uses TRBV19 and TRBJ1-1; no firm D call. This CDR3 has 13 amino acids. Between the trimmed V and J ends, which lost 5 bases and 0 bases, there was a span of 7 bases. CDR1 and CDR2 (germline): LNHDA, SQIVND (reference sequence).

V usage is TRBV4-3 and J usage is TRBJ2-1; TRBD2 aligns across 10 bases. CDR1 LGHNA and CDR2 YSLEER come from the germline V gene. The J segment lost 5 bases and the V segment lost 4 bases, leaving 5 bases of the junction unmatched. This CDR3 spans 15 amino acids. The CDR3 protein is CASSLGLARNNEQFF. The CDR3, as DNA: TGCGCCAGCAGCCTGGGACTAGCGCGAAACAATGAGCAGTTCTTC.

The chain links TRBV11-2 to TRBJ1-3; D is perhaps TRBD1 (6 bases). Germline V gene data show CDR1 as SGHAT and CDR2 as FQNNGV. Trimming cost V 4 bases and J 0 bases, with 13 bases left between them. The CDR3 covers 16 residues. CDR3 in DNA: TGTGCCAGCAGCTCGGGGACACGAAGCTCTGGAAACACCATATATTTT. It codes for CASSSGTRSSGNTIYF.

This clone was recorded only once. The chain links TRBV7-2 to TRBJ2-5; D not resolved. The CDR3 covers 14 residues. V was trimmed by 7 bases and J by 1 base, leaving 13 bases between them. In germline, CDR1 is SGHTA, CDR2 FQGNSA. The CDR3 reads CASNPAVAQETQYF. Here the CDR3 DNA reads TGTGCCAGCAACCCCGCTGTGGCCCAAGAGACCCAGTACTTC.

V usage is TRBV4-3 and J usage is TRBJ2-7; 9 positions match TRBD2. Germline-derived CDR1 and CDR2 are LGHNA and YSLEER. The CDR3 spans 17 residues. V lost 0 bases and J lost 1; bases outside the gene matches: 7. CDR3 nucleotide sequence: TGCGCCAGCAGCCAAGAGATGGCGCGGGAGGGGTCCTACGAGCAGTACTTC. This codes for CASSQEMAREGSYEQYF.

The genes are TRBV2 and TRBJ1-6, with 7 bases matching TRBD1. The CDR3 spans 14 residues. V lost 0 bases to trimming and J lost 8 bases; unmatched junction nucleotides: 1. Looked up from germline, CDR1 is SNHLY and CDR2 is FYNNEI. The CDR3, as DNA: TGTGCCAGCAGTGAAGCAGGGGGCGATTCACCCCTCCACTTT. Its translation is CASSEAGGDSPLHF.

The chain has TRBV7-5 and TRBJ2-3; whether TRBD1, the table's D call, matches the DNA was not checked. TRBV7-5 constitutes a pseudogene. The CDR3 spans 15 residues. The CDR3 protein is CVRSRDSSPADTQYF. In DNA, the CDR3 is TGTGTCAGAAGCAGGGACAGTTCCCCCGCAGATACGCAGTATTTT.

V gene TRBV5-4 combines with J gene TRBJ1-6; D remains ambiguous. Germline loops: CDR1 SGHNT, CDR2 YYREEE (reference sequence). Between the trimmed V and J ends, which lost 0 bases and 15 bases, there was a span of 16 bases. CDR3 length: 14 residues. This CDR3 reads CASSLGQAGPVLHF. In DNA, the CDR3 is TGTGCCAGCAGCTTGGGGCAGGCGGGCCCGGTCCTCCACTTT.

This chain links TRBV4-1 with TRBJ2-2, with D perhaps matching TRBD2 (5 bases). With 2 bases removed from V and 7 bases from J, the gap between germline ends came to 14 bases. Germline V gene sequence: CDR1 MGHRA, CDR2 YSYEKL. The CDR3 runs to 15 residues. CDR3 coding DNA: TGCGCCAGCAGCCAATGGCAGGCGAGCGGCGGGGAGCTGTTTTTT. Amino acid sequence: CASSQWQASGGELFF.

The chain has TRBV6-5 and TRBJ1-5; D is ambiguous. This CDR3 has 14 residues. Per germline, CDR1 MNHEY and CDR2 SVGAGI. V dropped 6 bases and J dropped 2 bases, with 11 bases sitting between them. CDR3 DNA: TGTGCCAGCAGCTTCAAGGAGGGCAATCAGCCCCAGCATTTT. This codes for CASSFKEGNQPQHF.

Concerning this clone: In the same sample, other DNA sequences code for this CDR3. V gene TRBV19 combines with J gene TRBJ1-2; 7 bases agree with TRBD1. From germline, CDR1 is LNHDA and CDR2 SQIVND (reference sequence). The J segment lost 4 bases and the V segment lost 3 bases, leaving 2 bases of the junction unmatched. There are 13 residues in the CDR3. The CDR3 DNA follows: TGTGCCAGTAGTATCGACAGGGTCTATGGCTACACCTTC. Translated: CASSIDRVYGYTF.